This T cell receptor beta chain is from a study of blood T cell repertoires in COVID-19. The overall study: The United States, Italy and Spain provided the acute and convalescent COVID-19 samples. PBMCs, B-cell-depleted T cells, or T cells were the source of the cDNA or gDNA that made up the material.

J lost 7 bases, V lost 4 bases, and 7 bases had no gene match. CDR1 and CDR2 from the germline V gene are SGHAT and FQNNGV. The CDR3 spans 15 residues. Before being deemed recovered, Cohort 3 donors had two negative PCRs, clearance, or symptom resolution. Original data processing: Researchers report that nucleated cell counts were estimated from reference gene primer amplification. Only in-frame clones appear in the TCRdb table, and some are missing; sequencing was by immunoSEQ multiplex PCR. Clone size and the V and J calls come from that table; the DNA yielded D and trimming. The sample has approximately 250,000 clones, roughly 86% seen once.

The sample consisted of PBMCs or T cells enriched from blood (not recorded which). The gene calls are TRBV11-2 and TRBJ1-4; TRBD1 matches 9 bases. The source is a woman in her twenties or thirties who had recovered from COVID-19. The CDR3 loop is CASSSLRDRVEKLFF. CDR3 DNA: TGTGCCAGCAGCTCTCTCCGGGACAGGGTTGAAAAACTGTTTTTT.